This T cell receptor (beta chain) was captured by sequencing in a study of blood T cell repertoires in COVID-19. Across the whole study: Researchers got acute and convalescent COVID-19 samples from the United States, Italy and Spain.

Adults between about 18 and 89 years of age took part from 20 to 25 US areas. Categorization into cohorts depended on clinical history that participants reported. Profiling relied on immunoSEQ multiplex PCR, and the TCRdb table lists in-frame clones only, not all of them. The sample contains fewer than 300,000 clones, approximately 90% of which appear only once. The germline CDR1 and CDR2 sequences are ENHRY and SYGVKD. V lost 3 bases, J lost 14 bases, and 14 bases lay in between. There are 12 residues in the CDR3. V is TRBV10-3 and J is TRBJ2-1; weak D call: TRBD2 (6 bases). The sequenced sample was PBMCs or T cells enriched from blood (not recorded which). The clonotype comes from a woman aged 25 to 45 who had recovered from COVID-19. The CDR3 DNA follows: TGTGCCATCAGTGATAACGGGAGCTATAAGTTCTTC. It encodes CAISDNGSYKFF.